The clone carrying this TCR beta chain was seen ten or more times. Its antigen is not identified. This entry is derived from a study of blood T cells in healthy people across ages. J gave up 7 bases and V 4 bases, and 8 bases lay outside the gene matches. Germline loops: CDR1 SGHRS, CDR2 YFSETQ. CDR3 length: 15 residues. General study points: Diversity figures derived from one million T cells were judged to underestimate the true value. Naive CD4+ cell counts and diversity both ran higher in long-lived than in aged donors.

Primers used in a second PCR of about 7 to 12 cycles were a sample-barcoded 5' primer and a J-beta primer mix. TCRdb redid the calling of the 5' RACE reads with MiXCR, one entry per CDR3 protein. Of 350,000 to 450,000 distinct CDR3 sequences in the sample, 52% were seen once. Isolation recovered at least 6 million PBMCs from every sample. The sample was blood. The gene calls are TRBV5-1 and TRBJ2-1; 10 nucleotides match TRBD2. This TCR came from a man aged 60-69 years in good health. This CDR3 reads CASSPLAGGENEQFF. The DNA of the CDR3 is TGCGCCAGCAGCCCTTTAGCGGGAGGAGAGAATGAGCAGTTCTTC. Supplemented by reference TRBV5-1 and TRBJ2-1, the full variable domain reads KAGVTQTPRYLIKTRGQQVTLSCSPISGHRSVSWYQQTPGQGLQFLFEYFSETQRNKGNFPGRFSGRQFSNSRSEMNVSTLELGDSALYLCASSPLAGGENEQFFGPGTRLTVL.